One and the same sample provided the 5 T cell receptor beta chains below, sequenced in a study of blood T cell repertoires in COVID-19. Libraries were prepared by immunoSEQ multiplex PCR; TCRdb keeps only in-frame clonotypes and omits some of them. The data contain 300,000 to 450,000 clones, roughly 86% of them singletons. Sequenced input: PBMCs or T cells enriched from blood (not recorded which). These receptors all come from a woman aged 30 to 39 who had been exposed to COVID-19.

The chain carries TRBV21-1 and TRBJ2-7; the D call TRBD2 from the table was never checked on the DNA. TRBV21-1 is labeled a pseudogene. The CDR3 sequence is 14 residues long. DNA for the CDR3: TGTGCCAGCCCCAGGGGTAGCGGGACATACGAGCAGTACTTC. Its protein is CASPRGSGTYEQYF.

The V gene is TRBV3-1 (or the pseudogene TRBV3-2), the J gene TRBJ2-7, with TRBD2 matching over 15 bases. V lost 4 bases, J lost 3 bases, and 4 bases stayed unmatched. The CDR3 is 16 amino acids. The germline gives CDR1 LGHDT, CDR2 YNNKEL (reference sequence). CDR3 amino acids: CASSPGLAGGSYEQYF. The CDR3 DNA reads as TGTGCCAGCAGCCCGGGACTAGCGGGAGGAAGCTACGAGCAGTACTTC.

This sequence joins TRBV6-5 and TRBJ2-2; D is undetermined. The CDR3 contains 15 residues. The ends were cut back, 5 bases at V and 1 base at J, with 11 bases in the middle. The germline V gene has CDR1 MNHEY and CDR2 SVGAGI. The CDR3 protein is CASSPDTQNTGELFF. CDR3 DNA sequence: TGTGCCAGCAGTCCCGACACCCAGAACACCGGGGAGCTGTTTTTT.

This clone was seen more than once but under ten times. This chain uses TRBV24-1 with TRBJ1-1, with 8 bases fitting TRBD1. The germline CDR1 and CDR2 sequences are KGHDR and SFDVKD. There are 15 residues in the CDR3. J gave up 0 bases and V 5 bases, and 4 bases lay outside the gene matches. The DNA of the CDR3 is TGTGCCACCAGTGCGCAGGGGGCGATGAACACTGAAGCTTTCTTT. Its translation is CATSAQGAMNTEAFF.

This chain joins TRBV7-9 and TRBJ2-7; the match to TRBD2 covers 11 bases. Germline CDR1 and CDR2: SEHNR and FQNEAQ (reference sequence). J was trimmed by 3 bases and V by 5 bases; bases with no gene match: 6. The CDR3 length is 15 residues. The CDR3 bases are TGTGCCAGCAGCACCAAACTAGCGGGAGTCTACGAGCAGTACTTC. Translating it yields CASSTKLAGVYEQYF.